This T cell receptor beta chain was sequenced for a study of blood T cell repertoires in COVID-19. As for the study in general: Some COVID-19 samples were acute and others convalescent; all came from the United States, Italy and Spain. T cells, B-cell-depleted T cells, or PBMCs provided the cDNA or gDNA that served as material.

V lost 0 bases, J lost 3 bases, and 2 bases stayed unmatched. The CDR3 is 14 amino acids. Germline V lookup: CDR1 SQVTM, CDR2 ANQGSEA. Original processing notes: Using reference gene primer amplification, nucleated cell counts were estimated. Profiled with immunoSEQ multiplex PCR; TCRdb holds only in-frame clones, not every one. V and J calls and clone size follow that table, whereas D and trimming were derived from the DNA. The sample has tens of thousands of clones; about 91% are singletons. This clonotype was sampled from a woman between 50 and 59 years old with active COVID-19. The sequenced sample was peripheral blood. The chain links TRBV29-1 to TRBJ2-1; 7 bases are a match to TRBD1. CDR3 DNA: TGCAGCGTTGAAGAGAGACAGGGCTACAATGAGCAGTTCTTC. It specifies CSVEERQGYNEQFF.